This TCR beta chain was identified during a study of blood T cell repertoires in COVID-19. Looked up from germline, CDR1 is SNHLY and CDR2 is FYNNEI. This CDR3 comprises 15 residues. V gave up 4 bases and J gave up 10 bases; unmatched junction bases: 9. The method was immunoSEQ multiplex PCR; TCRdb's version includes in-frame clones alone and lacks a portion of them. The table records fewer than 450,000 clones, around 90% of them present only once. The sequenced sample was PBMCs or T cells enriched from blood (not recorded which). The receptor was derived from a woman aged 40 to 55 with acute COVID-19. This chain uses TRBV2 with TRBJ2-1; TRBD2 matches 11 bases. The CDR3 DNA reads TGTGCCAGCAGTGGATGTACTAGCGGGGGTTGCGAGCAGTTCTTC. Amino acids: CASSGCTSGGCEQFF. Drawing the rest from reference TRBV2 and TRBJ2-1, the complete variable domain is EPEVTQTPSHQVTQMGQEVILRCVPISNHLYFYWYRQILGQKVEFLVSFYNNEISEKSEIFDDQFSVERPDGSNFTLKIRSTKLEDSAMYFCASSGCTSGGCEQFFGPGTRLTVL.